This passage covers 20 T cell receptor beta chains from one sample sequenced in a study of blood T cell repertoires in COVID-19. Here immunoSEQ multiplex PCR was the method, and the copy in TCRdb shows in-frame clones only, minus some. Among over 150,000 clones listed, about four fifths were seen once. Source material: PBMCs or T cells enriched from blood (not recorded which). Source of these receptors: a woman aged 55-69 years who had recovered from COVID-19.

In this sample, this clone turned up a few times. This rearrangement joins TRBV30 to TRBJ1-4; 7 positions match TRBD1. Germline-derived CDR1 and CDR2 are GTSNPN and SVGIG (reference sequence). Trimming removed 5 bases from V and 0 bases from J; junction bases left unmatched: 12. The CDR3 has 17 amino acids. In nucleotides, the CDR3 is TGTGCCTGGGGTGGGACAGCCAACTTTGCAACTAATGAAAAACTGTTTTTT. It encodes CAWGGTANFATNEKLFF.

The V call is TRBV6-5, the J call TRBJ2-5, with 13 bases aligning to TRBD2. Per the germline V gene, CDR1 is MNHEY and CDR2 is SVGAGI. The CDR3 consists of 15 residues. With V trimmed by 2 bases and J by 3 bases, 0 bases remained unmatched. The CDR3 reads CASSYGLAGEETQYF. The CDR3 DNA sequence: TGTGCCAGCAGTTACGGACTAGCGGGGGAAGAGACCCAGTACTTC.

At least ten counts were recorded for this clone. This chain connects TRBV30 to TRBJ1-2, with D maybe TRBD1 (5 bases). V lost 3 bases to trimming and J lost 7 bases, with 15 bases between them. The CDR3 length is 13 residues. Germline assignment: CDR1 GTSNPN and CDR2 SVGIG (reference sequence). CDR3 in DNA: TGTGCCTGGAGCCGGGCCTGGGGCGGTGGCTACACCTTC. This gives the protein CAWSRAWGGGYTF.

The chain links TRBV13 to TRBJ2-7, with 7 bases aligning to TRBD1. The ends lost 1 base at V and 4 bases at J; junction bases unmatched: 19. This CDR3 region has 19 residues. Germline loops: CDR1 PRHDT, CDR2 FYEKMQ (reference sequence). DNA of the CDR3: TGTGCCAGCAGCTTAGCTAGCCCCCTGAGGGGGCCCGTCCCTTACGAGCAGTACTTC. As protein: CASSLASPLRGPVPYEQYF.

This clone was detected once. V gene TRBV14 combines with J gene TRBJ2-5; the match to TRBD1 covers 8 bases. V was pared by 3 bases and J by 4 bases, with 10 bases of the junction left unmatched. Germline-derived CDR1 and CDR2 are SGHDN and FVKESK. This CDR3 contains 16 residues. CDR3 nucleotides: TGTGCCAGCAGCCAGAGGACAGGGCCCGACTCAGAGACCCAGTACTTC. This translates into CASSQRTGPDSETQYF. Full variable domain (remainder filled in from reference TRBV14 and TRBJ2-5): EAGVTQFPSHSVIEKGQTVTLRCDPISGHDNLYWYRRVMGKEIKFLLHFVKESKQDESGMPNNRFLAERTGGTYSTLKVQPAELEDSGVYFCASSQRTGPDSETQYFGPGTRLLVL.

J is TRBJ2-7 and V is TRBV20-1, with TRBD1 matching over 9 bases. CDR3 length equals 14 residues. After removal of 3 bases from V and 2 bases from J, the junction contained 5 bases not matched to a gene. Germline values: CDR1 DFQATT, CDR2 SNEGSKA (reference sequence). The CDR3 region has the DNA TGCAGTGCTAGTGAGGGACAGGGAACCTACGAGCAGTACTTC. This gives the protein CSASEGQGTYEQYF.

The rearrangement links TRBV6-2 or TRBV6-3 to TRBJ1-6, with unresolved D. CDR1 MNHEY and CDR2 SVGEGT come from the germline V gene. Trimming cost V 4 bases and J 3 bases, with 13 bases left between them. The CDR3 loop spans 16 amino acids. CDR3 loop: CASSLDSSGYNSPLHF. CDR3 bases: TGTGCCAGCAGTTTAGACTCGTCGGGCTATAATTCACCCCTCCACTTT.

This chain joins TRBV3-1 (or the pseudogene TRBV3-2) and TRBJ2-1; 11 bases agree with TRBD2. Per the germline V gene, CDR1 is LGHDT and CDR2 is YNNKEL (reference sequence). The CDR3 is made up of 15 amino acids. With 4 bases clipped from V and 6 bases from J, the junction kept 5 bases outside the gene matches. CDR3 region: CASSPGLAAFNEQFF. The CDR3 coding sequence is TGTGCCAGCAGCCCGGGACTAGCGGCCTTCAATGAGCAGTTCTTC.

V gene TRBV11-2 combines with J gene TRBJ2-2; 14 nucleotides line up with TRBD2. With 6 bases clipped from V and 5 bases from J, the junction kept 2 bases outside the gene matches. The CDR3 contains 15 residues. Germline loops: CDR1 SGHAT, CDR2 FQNNGV. The CDR3 nucleotides are TGTGCCAGCAGGACTAGCGGGGGGGTTACCGGGGAGCTGTTTTTT. It yields the protein CASRTSGGVTGELFF.

The chain is built from TRBV15 and TRBJ2-2; 9 nucleotides line up with TRBD2. The V segment lost 3 bases and the J segment 3 bases; nucleotides outside the gene matches: 5. Germline V gene sequence: CDR1 LNHNV, CDR2 YYDKDF (reference sequence). CDR3 size: 16 residues. The CDR3 nucleotides are TGTGCCACCAGCAGGGAGCGGGGGGAATACACCGGGGAGCTGTTTTTT. Residues: CATSRERGEYTGELFF.

This clone showed up just a few times. The chain uses TRBV12-3 or TRBV12-4 and TRBJ2-2; D gene uncertain. V lost 4 bases, J lost 7 bases, and 4 bases lay in between. The CDR3 contains 11 residues. The CDR3 sequence is CASSYRGELFF. The DNA of the CDR3 is TGTGCCAGCAGTTATCGCGGGGAGCTGTTTTTT.

This clone was counted between two and nine times. The genes are TRBV2 and TRBJ2-6; 7 nucleotides match TRBD2. The CDR3 has 15 amino acids. J was trimmed by 2 bases and V by 8 bases; bases with no gene match: 6. The germline gives CDR1 SNHLY, CDR2 FYNNEI. The chain's CDR3 is CASGGVGTGANVLTF. For the CDR3, the DNA is TGTGCCAGCGGGGGGGTAGGAACTGGGGCCAACGTCCTGACTTTC.

The genes are TRBV5-5 and TRBJ1-6; D gene uncertain. The CDR3 loop spans 15 amino acids. Trimming stripped 0 bases from V and 0 bases from J, with 4 bases between. Per germline, CDR1 SGHKS and CDR2 YYEKEE (reference sequence). As DNA, the CDR3 is TGTGCCAGCAGCTTGGGGCCCTCCTATAATTCACCCCTCCACTTT. Protein product: CASSLGPSYNSPLHF.

V is TRBV27 and J is TRBJ2-3; 9 bases line up with TRBD2. This CDR3 is 15 amino acids long. With 2 bases clipped from V and 6 bases from J, the junction kept 6 bases outside the gene matches. From germline, CDR1 is MNHEY and CDR2 SMNVEV (reference sequence). The CDR3 here is CASSLGRGGADTQYF. The CDR3 region has the DNA TGTGCCAGCAGTTTAGGGCGGGGGGGCGCGGATACGCAGTATTTT.

The V gene is TRBV5-1, the J gene TRBJ1-2, with a tentative D call TRBD1 (5 bases). Germline V gives CDR1 SGHRS, CDR2 YFSETQ. Trimming shortened V by 5 bases and J by 8 bases, and 16 bases separated the two germline ends. The CDR3 runs 13 residues. This CDR3 reads CASSFAGTMGYTF. CDR3 nucleotide sequence: TGCGCCAGCAGTTTCGCAGGGACTATGGGCTACACCTTC.

This clone has just a few counts. Mismatch with germline at one junction end may stem from a read error. The chain recombines TRBV6-5 with TRBJ2-1; 10 bases are a match to TRBD2. CDR1 and CDR2 (germline): MNHEY, SVGAGI. CDR3 length equals 16 residues. CDR3 residues: CASNYLPSGGHNEQFF. DNA of the CDR3: TGTGCCAGCAATTACCTACCTAGCGGGGGCCACAATGAGCAGTTCTTC.

V and J are TRBV27 and TRBJ1-2; 7 bases map to TRBD1. The trim removed 5 bases at V and 6 bases at J, leaving 6 bases unmatched. The CDR3 covers 13 residues. CDR1 is MNHEY and CDR2 is SMNVEV in the germline V gene (reference sequence). This chain's CDR3 is CASSPRTGHGYTF. The CDR3 bases are TGTGCCAGCAGTCCCCGGACAGGACATGGCTACACCTTC.

The chain uses TRBV27 and TRBJ2-7, with a tentative D call TRBD1 (6 bases). Germline lookup yields CDR1 MNHEY and CDR2 SMNVEV (reference sequence). Trimming left V 0 bases short and J 6 bases short, with 12 bases between. The CDR3 runs to 14 residues. The CDR3 DNA follows: TGTGCCAGCAGTTTATCGCCCAGGGGCGGCGAGCAGTACTTC. Amino acids: CASSLSPRGGEQYF.

The chain joins TRBV15 to TRBJ1-1, with D perhaps TRBD1 (6 bases). The length of the CDR3 is 13 residues. Trimming cost V 8 bases and J 6 bases, with 16 bases left between them. CDR1 and CDR2 (germline): LNHNV, YYDKDF (reference sequence). The CDR3 is CATSTGKGAEAFF. The CDR3 region has the DNA TGTGCCACCTCCACAGGGAAAGGTGCTGAAGCTTTCTTT.

This rearrangement joins TRBV7-9 to TRBJ1-2; D is perhaps TRBD1 (6 bases). Trimming took off 5 bases at V and 2 bases at J, with 15 bases between the two ends. The CDR3 extends over 15 amino acids. Germline CDR1 is SEHNR and CDR2 is FQNEAQ (reference sequence). The CDR3 reads CASSPRQDTNYGYTF. The DNA of the CDR3 is TGTGCCAGCAGCCCGAGACAGGACACAAACTATGGCTACACCTTC.